The entry below gives a single TCR beta chain sequence along with its context. What it binds is unknown. This likely comes from a read error, as the CDR3 has no conserved phenylalanine or tryptophan at its end. V shed 6 bases and J 4 bases; nucleotides not matched to a gene: 6. Germline V gene data show CDR1 as SGDLS and CDR2 as YYNGEE. The CDR3 sequence is 15 residues long. The data were taken from a study of T cells in Graves' hyperthyroidism and ophthalmopathy. From RNA transcripts, TCR beta CDR3 regions were amplified. A first-round RT-PCR of the TCR CDR3 used the HTBI primer set. TCRdb ran MiXCR on the multiplex PCR reads and lists one entry per CDR3 protein. The sample lists roughly 740,000 distinct CDR3 sequences; around 17% were seen once. General study points: Ophthalmopathy prediction by the model preceded onset by a median approximately six months.

This rearrangement joins TRBV9 to TRBJ2-5, with 13 bases lining up with TRBD2. The TCR was taken from a young man with Graves' hyperthyroidism. Specimen: blood. Written as DNA, the CDR3 is TGTGCCAGCAACCGACTAGCGGGGGGCCCAGAGACCCAGTACCTC. Translating gives CASNRLAGGPETQYL.